The 8 T cell receptor beta chains listed next were all sequenced from one sample in a study of cytomegalovirus exposure and HLA in healthy donors. The study ran its PCR with 60 Vbeta and 13 Jbeta primers. Assay: immunoSEQ multiplex PCR; the TCRdb copy retains only in-frame clones and omits some. This sample has approximately 99,000 clones, with around 81% found just once. Material: PBMCs. The receptors originated from a middle-aged man in good health and CMV-seropositive.

This chain uses TRBV15 with TRBJ1-2, with 8 nucleotides matching TRBD1. Germline V CDR1 and CDR2: LNHNV, YYDKDF (reference sequence). V lost 0 bases to trimming and J lost 5 bases; unmatched junction nucleotides: 8. The CDR3 is made up of 16 amino acids. The DNA of the CDR3 is TGTGCCACCAGCAGAGATGCAGGGGGCACAATATATGGCTACACCTTC. Its translation is CATSRDAGGTIYGYTF.

The chain carries TRBV7-9 and TRBJ2-7, with 9 nucleotides matching TRBD1. The V segment lost 5 bases and the J segment 1 base; nucleotides outside the gene matches: 9. The germline gives CDR1 SEHNR, CDR2 FQNEAQ (reference sequence). This CDR3 is built from 16 residues. The CDR3 sequence is CASSLRQGGLSYEQYF. The CDR3 nucleotides read TGTGCCAGCAGCCTCCGACAGGGGGGATTGTCCTACGAGCAGTACTTC.

The chain has TRBV2 and TRBJ2-5, with a weak D call TRBD2 (6 bases). The length of the CDR3 is 13 residues. CDR1 and CDR2 (germline): SNHLY, FYNNEI. The ends were cut back, 5 bases at V and 9 bases at J, with 16 bases in the middle. In DNA form, the CDR3 reads TGTGCCAGCAGTCTAACACATGGGGAGGCCCAGTACTTC. Its protein is CASSLTHGEAQYF.

This clone has just a few counts. The genes are TRBV28 and TRBJ2-3, with 11 bases that match TRBD2. The V gene end was trimmed by 2 bases and the J gene end by 2 bases; junction bases not matched to a gene: 3. Germline CDR1 and CDR2: MDHEN and SYDVKM. The CDR3 has 16 residues. The CDR3 protein is CASSLIAGGPTDTQYF. As DNA, the CDR3 is TGTGCCAGCAGTTTAATAGCGGGAGGGCCCACAGATACGCAGTATTTT.

The V gene is TRBV30, the J gene TRBJ2-2; 14 bases agree with TRBD2. This CDR3 is 19 amino acids long. Germline V gene lookup returns CDR1 GTSNPN and CDR2 SVGIG (reference sequence). J lost 2 bases, V lost 1 base, and 9 bases had no gene match. CDR3 sequence: CAWSGVGLAGGLNTGELFF. As DNA, the CDR3 is TGTGCCTGGAGTGGAGTAGGACTAGCGGGGGGCTTAAACACCGGGGAGCTGTTTTTT.

The chain recombines TRBV7-8 with TRBJ2-5, with TRBD1 as a possible D gene (6 bases). Germline assignment: CDR1 SGHVS and CDR2 FQNEAQ. Trimming removed 5 bases from V and 4 bases from J, with 8 bases in between. This CDR3 is 12 amino acids long. CDR3 bases: TGTGCCAGCAGCCAAGGGGGAGAGACCCAGTACTTC. Protein sequence: CASSQGGETQYF.

The gene calls are TRBV28 and TRBJ1-4; possibly TRBD1 for D (5 bases). V gave up 6 bases and J gave up 8 bases, with 19 bases separating them. The CDR3 is made up of 15 amino acids. Per the germline V gene, CDR1 is MDHEN and CDR2 is SYDVKM. This CDR3 reads CASSTGGVGGEKLFF. CDR3 bases: TGTGCCAGCAGCACCGGAGGGGTGGGCGGGGAAAAACTGTTTTTT.

This clone was seen once. This chain uses TRBV7-8 with TRBJ1-1; 8 bases agree with TRBD1. V trimming: 5 bases; J trimming: 1 base; junction bases outside the gene matches: 3. The CDR3 consists of 14 residues. CDR1 is SGHVS and CDR2 is FQNEAQ in the germline V gene. In DNA, the CDR3 is TGTGCCAGCAGCCTACAGGGGGGGAACACTGAAGCTTTCTTT. Its translation: CASSLQGGNTEAFF.